The 19 T cell receptor beta chains given below trace back to one sample, sequenced in a study of cytotoxic CD8 clonotypes in ibrutinib-treated CLL. Some clones are missing from TCRdb's copy, which holds only in-frame ones; the method was immunoSEQ multiplex PCR. Of 35,000 to 40,000 clones listed, 71% are singletons. Specimen: PBMCs, collected at disease progression, from a patient treated with ibrutinib. These receptors all come from a human donor with chronic lymphocytic leukemia.

This rearrangement joins TRBV2 to TRBJ1-5; D is unresolved. V was trimmed by 7 bases and J by 0 bases, leaving 10 bases between them. Germline V gives CDR1 SNHLY, CDR2 FYNNEI. The CDR3 runs 14 residues. As DNA, the CDR3 is TGTGCCAGCATGTCCTTTTATAGCAATCAGCCCCAGCATTTT. This sequence encodes CASMSFYSNQPQHF.

The count of this clone is one. J is TRBJ1-4 and V is TRBV5-1; no clear D gene. Germline-derived CDR1 and CDR2 are SGHRS and YFSETQ. V lost 4 bases, J lost 8 bases, and 18 bases lay in between. CDR3 length equals 15 residues. CDR3: CASSQKASSREKLFF. CDR3 nucleotide sequence: TGCGCCAGCAGCCAAAAAGCTTCCTCACGGGAAAAACTGTTTTTT.

This rearrangement joins TRBV4-2 to TRBJ2-3, with a tentative D call TRBD1 (6 bases). V lost 1 base, J lost 2 bases, and 13 bases lay in between. CDR1 is LGHNA and CDR2 is YNFKEQ in the germline V gene. This CDR3 is 16 amino acids long. CDR3 coding DNA: TGTGCCAGCAGCCAAGCCCAGGGGACCAACACAGATACGCAGTATTTT. This encodes CASSQAQGTNTDTQYF.

The chain joins TRBV2 to TRBJ1-1; 10 bases fit TRBD1. This CDR3 region has 15 residues. Germline CDR1 reads SNHLY; CDR2 reads FYNNEI. V shed 6 bases and J 1 base; nucleotides not matched to a gene: 5. CDR3 region: CASSRTGGQNTEAFF. In DNA, the CDR3 is TGTGCCAGCAGCAGGACAGGGGGACAGAACACTGAAGCTTTCTTT.

The gene calls are TRBV6-1 and TRBJ2-3; the D is unclear. CDR3 length equals 11 residues. Trimming cost V 2 bases and J 9 bases, with 6 bases left between them. CDR1 is MNHNS and CDR2 is SASEGT in the germline V gene. The chain's CDR3 is CASSESPTQYF. The CDR3 DNA reads as TGTGCCAGCAGTGAATCCCCGACGCAGTATTTT.

The V and J genes are TRBV29-1 and TRBJ2-6; 7 bases map to TRBD2. This CDR3 contains 15 residues. CDR1 SQVTM and CDR2 ANQGSEA come from the germline V gene. Trimming removed 1 base from V and 4 bases from J; junction bases left unmatched: 4. The DNA for the CDR3 is TGCAGCGTTGAAGGGGGGGGACCAGGGGCCAACGTCCTGACTTTC. Protein sequence: CSVEGGGPGANVLTF.

This chain uses TRBV11-2 with TRBJ2-7, with 7 bases fitting TRBD2. The CDR3 has 14 amino acids. The junction had 7 bases not matched to a gene; V was cut back by 4 bases and J by 4 bases. Germline CDR1 is SGHAT and CDR2 is FQNNGV. The CDR3 DNA follows: TGTGCCAGCAGCTCCACGACTAGCTGGTACGAGCAGTACTTC. This codes for CASSSTTSWYEQYF.

This clone is categorized as medium-sized. This chain connects TRBV6-1 to TRBJ1-6; D is ambiguous. Trimming took off 1 base at V and 6 bases at J, with 7 bases between the two ends. CDR1 MNHNS and CDR2 SASEGT come from the germline V gene. This CDR3 contains 14 residues. CDR3 loop: CASSEGQLNSPLHF. The CDR3 coding sequence is TGTGCCAGCAGTGAAGGGCAGCTTAATTCACCCCTCCACTTT.

The CDR3 DNA reads TGTGCCAGCAGCATCTACAGGGGGGGAACTGAAGCTTTCTTT. Its translation is CASSIYRGGTEAFF. V usage is TRBV5-6 and J usage is TRBJ1-1; 8 bases are a match to TRBD1. J lost 5 bases, V lost 4 bases, and 7 bases had no gene match. The CDR3 is made up of 14 amino acids. Germline V gene data show CDR1 as SGHDT and CDR2 as YYEEEE.

This chain connects TRBV6-6 to TRBJ1-6; 7 nucleotides agree with TRBD1. There are 13 residues in the CDR3. CDR1 is MNHNY and CDR2 is SVGAGI in the germline V gene (reference sequence). J was trimmed by 3 bases and V by 11 bases; bases with no gene match: 4. The CDR3 reads CAVQGLYNSPLHF. The DNA of the CDR3 is TGTGCCGTACAGGGGCTCTATAATTCACCCCTCCACTTT.

This clone was observed a handful of times. The chain links TRBV9 to TRBJ1-1, with 7 bases lining up with TRBD1. CDR3 size: 15 residues. Germline V CDR1 and CDR2: SGDLS, YYNGEE. Trimming cost V 4 bases and J 0 bases; bases outside gene matches: 6. The CDR3: CASSPSGGMNTEAFF. The CDR3 nucleotides read TGTGCCAGCAGCCCCTCAGGGGGAATGAACACTGAAGCTTTCTTT.

This chain connects TRBV5-8 to TRBJ2-3; TRBD2 aligns across 9 bases. V dropped 2 bases and J dropped 1; count of bases not matched to a gene: 11. This CDR3 spans 18 amino acids. CDR1 is SGHTS, CDR2 YDEGEE, per germline. CDR3 nucleotides: TGTGCCAGCAGCTTAGGAGCGGGGGGCCCTGGAGGCACAGATACGCAGTATTTT. The encoded protein is CASSLGAGGPGGTDTQYF.

This clone appeared a few times. The chain links TRBV4-1 to TRBJ1-2, with D hard to call. From germline, CDR1 is MGHRA and CDR2 YSYEKL. V was shortened by 1 base and J by 3 bases, with 12 bases between the two germline ends. The CDR3 has 15 amino acids. The CDR3 loop reads CASSQVEGRDYGYTF. For the CDR3, the DNA is TGCGCCAGCAGCCAAGTCGAGGGTCGGGACTATGGCTACACCTTC.

This chain links TRBV28 with TRBJ1-2, with 8 bases lining up with TRBD1. V shed 6 bases and J 1 base; nucleotides not matched to a gene: 13. This CDR3 has 17 amino acids. Germline V gene sequence: CDR1 MDHEN, CDR2 SYDVKM. CDR3 DNA sequence: TGTGCCAGCAGCCCCATAAAACAGGGGGAGGTTAACTATGGCTACACCTTC. Its translation is CASSPIKQGEVNYGYTF.

V and J are TRBV4-1 and TRBJ1-2, with D uncertain. Trimming took 0 bases from V and 11 from J, leaving 16 bases between them. CDR1 is MGHRA, CDR2 YSYEKL, per germline. CDR3 size: 14 residues. DNA of the CDR3: TGCGCCAGCAGCCAAGAGGTCCAGAACTCTGAGTACACCTTC. This codes for CASSQEVQNSEYTF.

The V gene is TRBV29-1, the J gene TRBJ2-3; 9 bases line up with TRBD2. The CDR3 is 15 amino acids. The germline V gene encodes CDR1 SQVTM and CDR2 ANQGSEA. J lost 2 bases, V lost 4 bases, and 7 bases had no gene match. CDR3 sequence reads: CSVAYSGGVTDTQYF. For the CDR3, the DNA is TGCAGCGTTGCCTATAGCGGGGGCGTCACAGATACGCAGTATTTT.

This clone occurred many times. J is TRBJ1-1 and V is TRBV5-6; unclear D gene. Germline CDR1 is SGHDT and CDR2 is YYEEEE. The CDR3 runs to 14 residues. The V end was cut by 4 bases, the J end by 1 base, with 11 bases between. CDR3 in DNA: TGTGCCAGCAGCCGTATCGAGGAGAACACTGAAGCTTTCTTT. The encoded protein is CASSRIEENTEAFF. The full variable domain, rest sourced from reference TRBV5-6 and TRBJ1-1, is DAGVTQSPTHLIKTRGQQVTLRCSPKSGHDTVSWYQQALGQGPQFIFQYYEEEERQRGNFPDRFSGHQFPNYSSELNVNALLLGDSALYLCASSRIEENTEAFFGQGTRLTVV.

This chain uses TRBV6-1 with TRBJ2-7; D is perhaps TRBD2 (5 bases). The V and J ends lost 2 bases and 6 bases respectively, with 17 bases between them. Germline V CDR1 and CDR2: MNHNS, SASEGT. CDR3 size: 15 residues. The CDR3 reads CASSERGAAVGEQYF. In DNA form, the CDR3 reads TGTGCCAGCAGTGAACGGGGTGCAGCCGTGGGCGAGCAGTACTTC.

This chain uses TRBV27 with TRBJ2-3; D is ambiguous. Trimming cost V 1 base and J 1 base, with 9 bases left between them. Germline assignment: CDR1 MNHEY and CDR2 SMNVEV (reference sequence). CDR3 length: 15 residues. CDR3 in DNA: TGTGCCAGCAGTTTATTGGTGACGCGCACAGATACGCAGTATTTT. Protein: CASSLLVTRTDTQYF.